These T cell receptor beta chains were read from a single sample in a study of blood T cell repertoires in COVID-19. Repertoires were generated with immunoSEQ multiplex PCR, while TCRdb's copy carries only in-frame clones and drops some. The table records about 150,000 clones, 80% to 90% of them present only once. Specimen: peripheral blood. These receptors were collected from a woman aged 60-75 years with active COVID-19. The CDR3 runs from the conserved cysteine through the conserved F or W. A D gene is named only where the DNA matches it firmly. Size tells how often a clone was seen (once, few, many) or the class of an expanded clone, and some rows leave it out.

.	TRBV3-1/TRBV3-2	TRBD1	TRBJ1-2	CASSQVETGTGYTF	TGTGCCAGCAGCCAAGTCGAGACAGGGACTGGCTACACCTTC
.	TRBV4-3	.	TRBJ1-5	CASSLQQNQPQHF	TGCGCCAGCAGTCTACAACAGAATCAGCCCCAGCATTTT
.	TRBV6-2/TRBV6-3	TRBD1	TRBJ2-7	CASSYGGDRGAYEQYF	TGTGCCAGCAGTTACGGTGGGGACAGGGGGGCCTACGAGCAGTACTTC
.	TRBV6-1	.	TRBJ1-4	CASSEDRVGKLFF	TGTGCCAGCAGTGAAGACAGGGTTGGAAAACTGTTTTTT
.	TRBV10-2	TRBD2	TRBJ2-3	CASSGLAGQTDTQYF	TGCGCCAGCAGTGGGCTAGCGGGTCAAACAGATACGCAGTATTTT
few	TRBV5-1	TRBD2	TRBJ2-7	CASSLSGLAGIGEQYF	TGCGCCAGCAGCCTTTCGGGACTAGCGGGAATAGGCGAGCAGTACTTC
.	TRBV28	.	TRBJ1-1	CASTMRDTEAFF	TGTGCCAGCACCATGCGCGACACTGAAGCTTTCTTT
.	TRBV7-8	TRBD2	TRBJ2-5	CASSFRVAGGKETQYF	TGTGCCAGCAGCTTCCGGGTAGCGGGGGGCAAAGAGACCCAGTACTTC
.	TRBV6-2/TRBV6-3	TRBD2	TRBJ2-1	CASSPLAGTYNEQFF	TGTGCCAGCAGCCCCCTAGCGGGAACCTACAATGAGCAGTTCTTC
.	TRBV9	TRBD2	TRBJ2-5	CASSVEKGGETQYF	TGTGCCAGCAGCGTAGAAAAGGGAGGGGAGACCCAGTACTTC
.	TRBV7-9	.	TRBJ2-5	CASSAQLGKTPQETQYF	TGTGCCAGCAGCGCCCAGCTAGGCAAAACACCCCAAGAGACCCAGTACTTC
.	TRBV4-3	TRBD1	TRBJ2-3	CASSLFRDRVADTQYF	TGCGCCAGCAGCCTCTTCCGAGACAGGGTGGCAGATACGCAGTATTTT
.	TRBV2	.	TRBJ1-2	CASSDPYVRGLLDSNYGYTF	TGTGCCAGCAGTGATCCTTATGTTCGCGGCCTACTCGACTCTAACTATGGCTACACCTTC
.	TRBV7-3	.	TRBJ2-7	CASSLMGGSYEQYF	TGTGCCAGCAGCTTAATGGGGGGTTCCTACGAGCAGTACTTC
.	TRBV3-1/TRBV3-2	TRBD2	TRBJ2-3	CASSPVAGGLTDTQYF	TGTGCCAGCAGCCCTGTAGCGGGAGGGCTCACAGATACGCAGTATTTT
.	TRBV4-1	.	TRBJ1-6	CASSQDYNPDSPLHF	TGCGCCAGCAGCCAAGATTATAATCCGGATTCACCCCTCCACTTT
.	TRBV28	TRBD1	TRBJ1-2	CASSPGTGGGNYGYTF	TGTGCCAGCAGCCCCGGGACAGGGGGTGGTAACTATGGCTACACCTTC
once	TRBV7-9	TRBD1	TRBJ1-2	CASSLSGTAKGYTF	TGTGCCAGCAGCTTGTCCGGGACAGCAAAAGGCTACACCTTC